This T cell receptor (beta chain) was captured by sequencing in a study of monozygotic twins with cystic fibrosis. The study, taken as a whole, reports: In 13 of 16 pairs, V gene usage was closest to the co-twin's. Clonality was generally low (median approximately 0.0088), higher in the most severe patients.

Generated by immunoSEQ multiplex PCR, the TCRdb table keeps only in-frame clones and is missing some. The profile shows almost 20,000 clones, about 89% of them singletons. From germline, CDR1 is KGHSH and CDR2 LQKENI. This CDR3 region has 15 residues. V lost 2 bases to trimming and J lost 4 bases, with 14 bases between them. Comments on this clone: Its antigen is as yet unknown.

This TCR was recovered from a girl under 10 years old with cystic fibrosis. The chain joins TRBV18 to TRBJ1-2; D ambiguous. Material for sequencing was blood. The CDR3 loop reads CASSPGGQQIYGYTF. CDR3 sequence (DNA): TGTGCCAGCTCACCAGGCGGGCAGCAAATCTATGGCTACACCTTC.